This T cell receptor beta chain was identified in a study of siplizumab effects on memory and regulatory T cells (dated by TCRdb to between 2018 and 2021). Study-wide context: The study examined how the anti-CD2 antibody siplizumab affects alloreactive T-cell subsets in allogeneic mixed lymphocyte reactions built from human PBMCs.

Sorted unstimulated T cells, along with proliferating T cells recovered from mixed lymphocyte reactions, underwent TCRbeta CDR3 sequencing. Fresh whole blood from ten HLA-typed healthy donors was used as the source from which PBMCs were isolated. Unstimulated CD4+ regulatory T cells were FACS-sorted to map the origin of alloreactive clones. Broader findings and caveats from the paper: Among mappable alloreactive CD4+ clones, the Treg-derived fraction averaged around 70% with siplizumab versus roughly 29% in control reactions. The cumulative frequency of alloreactive sequences traceable to unstimulated CD4+ memory T cells was significantly reduced by siplizumab. Compared with memory T cells, unstimulated naive T cells appeared more diverse, and naive cells seemed to make a substantial contribution to the alloresponse. Roughly 75-95% of proliferating CD4+ or CD8+ clones could not be assigned a naive or memory phenotype. Because sequences below about 10^-5 frequency were poorly captured, only a minor fraction of alloreactive clones could be mapped to unstimulated subsets. No functional confirmation was obtained for the suppressive function of proliferating Tregs from siplizumab cultures.

Concerning this clone: Its cognate antigen has yet to be identified. Base qualities are not at hand, and no much larger clone is one base apart.

In the germline V gene, CDR1 corresponds to SQVTM and CDR2 to ANQGSEA. The CDR3 runs 13 amino acids, cysteine and phenylalanine included. Here the CDR3 DNA is all that survives: 39 bases in frame from base 1. Trimmed from V: 4 bases; trimmed from J: 9 bases; junction bases lacking a gene match: 10. Library method: the immunoSEQ multiplex PCR assay. Each sample had roughly 90,000 TCR templates assayed by the deep sequencing platform. Genomic DNA extracted from sorted T cells was used for TCRbeta CDR3 sequencing. Concerning the study's data processing: The R programming language was used for clonal analysis of TCRbeta CDR3 data. Unstimulated samples were compared with post-reaction CFSE-low samples to define alloreactive CD4+ and CD8+ clones. By matching sequences to the repertoires of sorted unstimulated Treg and non-Treg cells, each alloreactive CD4+ clone was assigned a regulatory or non-regulatory origin. The table comes from immuneACCESS by way of TCRdb, which keeps in-frame sequences with V and J called. Part of the clones is missing from these tables; in studies checked, under half for an unresolved V gene and the rest for unknown reasons. V and J calls and clone size follow that table, whereas D and trimming were derived from the DNA. This sample holds about 110,000 clones; 92% were observed only once. The top ten clones comprise under 0.75% of the sample.

This TCR came from a human donor in good health. The sequence joins TRBV29-1 to TRBJ2-7; 9 middle bases align to TRBD1. Sequenced material: Tregs sorted from blood. CDR3 loop: CSVGAGTGFRQYF. The DNA sequence reads TGCAGCGTTGGCGCTGGGACAGGGTTTCGGCAGTACTTC.